This T cell receptor beta chain was sequenced in a study of quantifying T cell responses using KT2 cells. Looking at the study overall: TCR alpha and beta constant-region primers primed reverse transcription of RNA.

The sample is PBMC spiked with counted cells of clone KT2. KT2 cells were mixed with fixed PBMC numbers at varying ratios. General study results and limits: Very high KT2 spike-in numbers caused saturation in KT2 sequence detection.

In its sample, this clonotype was seen a few times. Its specificity is unknown. The CDR3 loop spans 17 amino acids. V shed 8 bases and J shed 0 bases, with 17 bases lying between them. CDR1 is MNHEY, CDR2 SVGAGI, per germline. A single-stranded UMI oligo with SP2 sequence was ligated to cDNA 3' ends. The first PCR ran 3 to 5 cycles with an equimolar RC1.1 and RC1.2 beta primer mix. Separate processing of TCR alpha and beta chains began at the second PCR. Each CDR3 protein is one row after TCRdb ran MiXCR on the UMI-ligation and nested PCR reads. This table has tens of thousands of distinct CDR3 sequences, more than 9% appearing once.

The receptor comes from a human donor. Material for sequencing was PBMCs spiked with cells of the T cell clone KT2. J is TRBJ2-6 and V is TRBV6-5, with a tentative D call TRBD2 (6 bases). CDR3 coding DNA: TGTGCCAGCCGTCCTCGGGCGGGGATCTCTGGGGCCAACGTCCTGACTTTC. Protein: CASRPRAGISGANVLTF.